This TCR beta chain was found in a study of blood T cells in healthy people across ages. Overall study results and limits: Estimates of total diversity, which came from one million sequenced T cells, were considered to be underestimates.

For this clonotype: Its antigen is unknown.

The V end lost 3 bases, the J end lost 11 bases, and 14 bases lay between the germline ends. CDR1 is MRHNA and CDR2 is SNTAGT in the germline V gene. CDR3 length equals 13 residues. A second PCR, run for about 7 to 11 cycles, used a sample-barcoded 5' primer plus a J-beta primer mix. Each cDNA molecule was tagged by a template-switch adaptor with 12 random nucleotides. From each sample, at least 2.5 million paired-end reads containing CDR3 were obtained. Each CDR3 protein gets one entry after TCRdb re-called the 5' RACE reads with MiXCR. In the table there are 800,000 or so distinct CDR3 sequences, 55% to 65% of which are singletons.

The gene calls are TRBV6-4 and TRBJ2-1; D uncertain. The receptor was isolated from a man in his thirties or forties in good health. Input material: blood. This CDR3 is CASSEGSTGKQFF. The CDR3 DNA reads TGTGCCAGCAGTGAGGGAAGTACCGGTAAGCAGTTCTTC.